The present TCR beta chain was sequenced within a study of T cell repertoires in cytomegalovirus infection. A word on this clonotype: The target antigen is unknown.

TCRdb reprocessed the reads via MiXCR and lists one record per CDR3 protein. The table has 650,000 to 900,000 distinct CDR3 sequences, 25% to 35% seen once; the top ten hold around 14%. This clonotype was obtained from a human donor in good health (CMV status not recorded). Some clones in this sample may be carry-over from other donors' samples. The sample here was cultured CD8+ T cells from PBMCs, taken from culture after CMV antigen stimulation.

Here the CDR3 reads CASSFEGGGNQPQHF. The DNA of the CDR3 is TGTGCCAGCAGCTTTGAGGGAGGGGGCAATCAGCCCCAGCATTTT. V gene TRBV7-9 combines with J gene TRBJ1-5, with a weak D call TRBD1 (5 bases). The CDR3 contains 15 residues. V lost 3 bases, J lost 2 bases, and 11 bases lay in between. Germline V gives CDR1 SEHNR, CDR2 FQNEAQ (reference sequence).